The 17 T cell receptor beta chains in this list originate from one sample, sequenced in a study of cytomegalovirus exposure and HLA in healthy donors. The table came from immunoSEQ multiplex PCR; TCRdb's copy has only in-frame clones and leaves some out. The data show 56,000 or so clones, around nine tenths seen once. Sequencing was carried out using PBMCs. All receptors come from a man between 18 and 35 years old in good health and CMV-seronegative.

The V call is TRBV10-2, the J call TRBJ2-5; D is possibly TRBD1 (5 bases). CDR1 and CDR2 from the germline V gene are WSHSY and SAAADI. There are 15 residues in the CDR3. Deletions cut 2 bases from V and 2 bases from J, with 12 bases between. The CDR3 sequence is CASSEPQGPQETQYF. CDR3 bases: TGCGCCAGCAGTGAGCCCCAGGGTCCGCAAGAGACCCAGTACTTC.

V and J are TRBV20-1 and TRBJ2-3; no definite D call. The ends were cut back, 3 bases at V and 4 bases at J, with 5 bases in the middle. This CDR3 is 11 amino acids long. Germline V lookup: CDR1 DFQATT, CDR2 SNEGSKA (reference sequence). Here the CDR3 reads CSARRSDTQYF. In nucleotides, the CDR3 is TGCAGTGCTAGGAGGTCAGATACGCAGTATTTT.

This chain uses TRBV5-1 with TRBJ2-7; TRBD2 agrees at 8 bases. J lost 6 bases, V lost 0 bases, and 8 bases had no gene match. The germline CDR1 and CDR2 sequences are SGHRS and YFSETQ. The CDR3 sequence is 15 residues long. CDR3 DNA sequence: TGCGCCAGCAGCTTGGAGGCCGGGACTAGTGTCGAGCAGTACTTC. Residues: CASSLEAGTSVEQYF.

This clone appeared a single time. The chain employs TRBV28 and TRBJ1-1; TRBD1 is a possible D gene (6 bases). The CDR3 runs 14 residues. The V gene lost 7 bases and the J gene lost 5 bases, with 17 bases spanning the gap. CDR1 MDHEN and CDR2 SYDVKM come from the germline V gene. The CDR3 nucleotides are TGTGCCAGCACTTTCGAAGGGGGTCGGACTGAAGCTTTCTTT. This codes for CASTFEGGRTEAFF. Full variable domain (missing parts from reference TRBV28 and TRBJ1-1): DVKVTQSSRYLVKRTGEKVFLECVQDMDHENMFWYRQDPGLGLRLIYFSYDVKMKEKGDIPEGYSVSREKKERFSLILESASTNQTSMYLCASTFEGGRTEAFFGQGTRLTVV.

V usage is TRBV2 and J usage is TRBJ2-3; D perhaps matches TRBD2 (6 bases). Trimming stripped 0 bases from V and 11 bases from J, with 15 bases between. Germline V gives CDR1 SNHLY, CDR2 FYNNEI. The CDR3 contains 14 residues. CDR3 sequence: CASSEAEGYGGQYF. The DNA for the CDR3 is TGTGCCAGCAGTGAAGCTGAAGGGTACGGGGGGCAGTATTTT.

With respect to this clone: Mismatch with germline at one junction end may stem from a read error. The same CDR3 arises from other DNA sequences in this sample as well. J is TRBJ1-1 and V is TRBV7-8, with D possibly being TRBD1 (5 bases). This CDR3 is 13 amino acids long. Germline CDR1 is SGHVS and CDR2 is FQNEAQ. CDR3 in amino acids: CASSFTVAGGAFF. CDR3 nucleotides: TGCGCCAGCAGCTTTACGGTGGCGGGGGGAGCTTTCTTT. The variable domain in full, with the rest retrieved from reference TRBV7-8 and TRBJ1-1, is GAGVSQSPRYKVAKRGQDVALRCDPISGHVSLFWYQQALGQGPEFLTYFQNEAQLDKSGLPSDRFFAERPEGSVSTLKIQRTQQEDSAVYLCASSFTVAGGAFFGQGTRLTVV.

The chain uses TRBV5-1 and TRBJ2-7; D might be TRBD1 (6 bases). V gave up 3 bases and J gave up 3 bases, with 16 bases separating them. The CDR3 sequence is 15 residues long. Germline V gives CDR1 SGHRS, CDR2 YFSETQ. CDR3 protein: CASSSLQGLNYEQYF. The DNA of the CDR3 is TGCGCCAGCAGCTCCTTACAGGGTCTTAACTACGAGCAGTACTTC.

This chain uses TRBV25-1 with TRBJ1-4, with a weak D call TRBD1 (5 bases). V lost 3 bases, J lost 4 bases, and 12 bases lay in between. The V gene's germline CDR1 is MGHDK and CDR2 SYGVNS. The length of the CDR3 is 15 residues. The CDR3 DNA is TGTGCCAGCAGTGATCGGCAGGGCTTTAATGAAAAACTGTTTTTT. Translated, it gives CASSDRQGFNEKLFF. Supplemented by reference TRBV25-1 and TRBJ1-4, the full variable domain reads EADIYQTPRYLVIGTGKKITLECSQTMGHDKMYWYQQDPGMELHLIHYSYGVNSTEKGDLSSESTVSRIRTEHFPLTLESARPSHTSQYLCASSDRQGFNEKLFFGSGTQLSVL.

The genes are TRBV9 and TRBJ2-7; maybe TRBD1 (5 bases). Germline CDR1 SGDLS, CDR2 YYNGEE. This CDR3 spans 14 amino acids. V lost 1 base and J lost 0, with 8 bases in between. CDR3 sequence reads: CASSVQGTSYEQYF. The CDR3, as DNA: TGTGCCAGCAGCGTACAGGGTACCTCCTACGAGCAGTACTTC.

The chain is built from TRBV7-9 and TRBJ1-3; D is ambiguous. V lost 5 bases and J lost 5, with 13 bases in between. Germline CDR1 reads SEHNR; CDR2 reads FQNEAQ (reference sequence). This CDR3 is 14 amino acids long. The CDR3 region is CASSQEVWRNTIYF. CDR3 nucleotides: TGTGCCAGCAGCCAGGAGGTGTGGCGAAACACCATATATTTT.

This clone was observed a few times. The chain couples TRBV5-4 to TRBJ2-1; possibly TRBD2 for D (5 bases). CDR3 length: 14 residues. The germline V and J ends were trimmed by 0 bases and 5 bases, with 9 bases remaining between them. Germline loops: CDR1 SGHNT, CDR2 YYREEE (reference sequence). The CDR3: CASSLVRDDNEQFF. CDR3 coding DNA: TGTGCCAGCAGCTTGGTACGGGATGACAATGAGCAGTTCTTC.

V is TRBV18 and J is TRBJ2-5; no clear D gene. From germline, CDR1 is KGHSH and CDR2 LQKENI. The CDR3 is 13 amino acids. Deletions cut 0 bases from V and 1 base from J, with 3 bases between. The CDR3 bases are TGTGCCAGCTCACCACCGAGCCAAGAGACCCAGTACTTC. It yields the protein CASSPPSQETQYF. The whole variable domain, remainder taken from reference TRBV18 and TRBJ2-5, is NAGVMQNPRHLVRRRGQEARLRCSPMKGHSHVYWYRQLPEEGLKFMVYLQKENIIDESGMPKERFSAEFPKEGPSILRIQQVVRGDSAAYFCASSPPSQETQYFGPGTRLLVL.

The chain combines TRBV7-2 with TRBJ1-5; D is perhaps TRBD1 (6 bases). With 1 base removed from V and 7 bases from J, the gap between germline ends came to 17 bases. Germline CDR1 and CDR2: SGHTA and FQGNSA. The CDR3 extends over 16 amino acids. The CDR3 here is CASSLVRDRTGQPQHF. CDR3 nucleotide sequence: TGTGCCAGCAGCTTAGTCAGAGACAGGACGGGGCAGCCCCAGCATTTT.

This chain uses TRBV12-5 with TRBJ2-7; TRBD1 might be the D (6 bases). Trimming took off 6 bases at V and 2 bases at J, with 17 bases between the two ends. Germline CDR1 is LGHNT and CDR2 is FRNRAP. The CDR3 has 15 amino acids. The CDR3 coding sequence is TGTGCTAGTGGCTCCCGGGAAGGGACACCCTACGAGCAGTACTTC. Translating gives CASGSREGTPYEQYF.

The chain has TRBV7-3 and TRBJ2-1, with D tentatively TRBD1 (7 bases). In germline, CDR1 is SGHTA, CDR2 FQGTGA. This CDR3 has 13 amino acids. V dropped 5 bases and J dropped 5 bases, with 10 bases sitting between them. CDR3 in amino acids: CASSPRGDNEQFF. Here the CDR3 DNA reads TGTGCCAGCAGCCCCAGGGGGGACAATGAGCAGTTCTTC.

The rearrangement joins TRBV7-9 to TRBJ2-7; TRBD2 is a possible D gene (5 bases). From germline, CDR1 is SEHNR and CDR2 FQNEAQ (reference sequence). With 2 bases removed from V and 7 bases from J, the gap between germline ends came to 9 bases. The CDR3 length is 12 residues. CDR3 coding DNA: TGTGCCAGCAGCTTAAGCCGGGGTGAGCAGTACTTC. Protein sequence: CASSLSRGEQYF. Full variable domain (remainder filled in from reference TRBV7-9 and TRBJ2-7): DTGVSQNPRHKITKRGQNVTFRCDPISEHNRLYWYRQTLGQGPEFLTYFQNEAQLEKSRLLSDRFSAERPKGSFSTLEIQRTEQGDSAMYLCASSLSRGEQYFGPGTRLTVT.

The count of this clone is one. This rearrangement joins TRBV2 to TRBJ2-5; 7 bases match TRBD2. V was pared by 8 bases and J by 2 bases, with 2 bases of the junction left unmatched. Germline loops: CDR1 SNHLY, CDR2 FYNNEI. CDR3 size: 12 residues. The DNA for the CDR3 is TGTGCCAGCGGGACTATTCAAGAGACCCAGTACTTC. It is translated as CASGTIQETQYF.